This TCR beta chain is drawn from a study of CD8 T cells in ankylosing spondylitis. TCRdb used MiXCR to reprocess the 5' RACE reads, holding one entry per CDR3 protein. This sample yields about 220,000 distinct CDR3 sequences, of which about 10% are seen a single time; around a fifth belongs to the top ten. Only a few counts were recorded for this clonotype. The sequencing input was blood, either unsorted or a sorted T cell fraction (not recorded which). The TCR was taken from a male donor with ankylosing spondylitis or in good health (not recorded which).

CDR3 sequence: CASSLGSLIGQPQHF. The CDR3 nucleotides are TGTGCCAGCAGCTTAGGCTCTTTGATCGGTCAGCCCCAGCATTTT. The chain employs TRBV7-2 and TRBJ1-5; D is unclear. CDR1 and CDR2 from the germline V gene are SGHTA and FQGNSA. CDR3 length equals 15 residues. V was cut by 1 base and J by 6 bases, with 13 bases left in between.